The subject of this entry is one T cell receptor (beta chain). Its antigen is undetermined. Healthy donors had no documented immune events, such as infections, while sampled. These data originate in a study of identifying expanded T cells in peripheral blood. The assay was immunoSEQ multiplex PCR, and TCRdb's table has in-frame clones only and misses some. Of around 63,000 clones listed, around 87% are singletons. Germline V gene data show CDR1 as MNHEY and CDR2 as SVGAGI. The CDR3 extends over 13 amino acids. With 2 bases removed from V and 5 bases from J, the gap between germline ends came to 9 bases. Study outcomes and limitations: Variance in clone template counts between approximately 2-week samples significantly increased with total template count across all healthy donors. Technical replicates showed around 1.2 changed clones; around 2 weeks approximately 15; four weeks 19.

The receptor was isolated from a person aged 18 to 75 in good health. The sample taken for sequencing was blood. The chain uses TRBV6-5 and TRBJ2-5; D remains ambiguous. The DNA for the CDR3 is TGTGCCAGCAGTTACGAACCGAGGGAGACCCAGTACTTC. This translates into CASSYEPRETQYF.